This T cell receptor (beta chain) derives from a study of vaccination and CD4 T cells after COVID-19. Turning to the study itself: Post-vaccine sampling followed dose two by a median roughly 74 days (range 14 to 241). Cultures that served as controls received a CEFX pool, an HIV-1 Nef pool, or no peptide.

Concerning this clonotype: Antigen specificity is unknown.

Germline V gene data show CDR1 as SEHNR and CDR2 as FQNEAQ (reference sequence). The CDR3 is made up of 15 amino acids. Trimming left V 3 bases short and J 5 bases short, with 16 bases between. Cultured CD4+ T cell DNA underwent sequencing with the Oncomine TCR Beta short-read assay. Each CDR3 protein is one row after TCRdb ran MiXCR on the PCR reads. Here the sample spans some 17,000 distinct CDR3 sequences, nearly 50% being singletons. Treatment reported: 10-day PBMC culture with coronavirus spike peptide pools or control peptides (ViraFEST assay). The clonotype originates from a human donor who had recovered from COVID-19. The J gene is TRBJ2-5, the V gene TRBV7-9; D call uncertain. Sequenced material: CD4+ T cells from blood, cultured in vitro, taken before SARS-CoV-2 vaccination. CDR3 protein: CASSFSGVPRETQYF. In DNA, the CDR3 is TGTGCCAGCAGCTTTTCTGGCGTTCCGAGGGAGACCCAGTACTTC.